These T cell receptor beta chains were read from a single sample in a study of blood T cells in healthy people across ages. TCRdb re-derived calls from the 5' RACE reads in MiXCR, one entry per CDR3 protein. The table shows 1,800,000 or so distinct CDR3 sequences, with about two fifths occurring only once. Sequences were obtained from blood. These TCRs come from a human donor in good health. CDR3s include the opening cysteine and the closing phenylalanine or tryptophan. The order of the fields is V gene, J gene, D gene, clone size, CDR3 protein, CDR3 DNA. The D gene is left open where the match is weak. The size of a clone is reported for some rows only, either as once, few or many, or as a class for expanded clones.

v_call: TRBV9
j_call: TRBJ2-2
d_call: -
clone_size: -
cdr3_aa: CASSVDRFGGELFF
cdr3_nt: TGTGCCAGCAGCGTAGACCGGTTTGGCGGGGAGCTGTTTTTT

v_call: TRBV4-3
j_call: TRBJ2-5
d_call: TRBD1
clone_size: many
cdr3_aa: CASSQDLGQGVETQYF
cdr3_nt: TGCGCCAGCAGCCAAGACTTAGGACAGGGGGTAGAGACCCAGTACTTC

v_call: TRBV3-1
j_call: TRBJ1-2
d_call: TRBD1
clone_size: -
cdr3_aa: CASSQVGTGGLGYTF
cdr3_nt: TGTGCCAGCAGCCAAGTGGGGACAGGGGGCTTGGGCTACACCTTC

v_call: TRBV7-3
j_call: TRBJ2-1
d_call: -
clone_size: -
cdr3_aa: CASSLTEGRDEQFF
cdr3_nt: TGTGCCAGCAGCTTAACGGAGGGGCGGGATGAGCAGTTCTTC

v_call: TRBV29-1
j_call: TRBJ2-7
d_call: -
clone_size: -
cdr3_aa: CSVGGPTLYEQYF
cdr3_nt: TGCAGCGTGGGGGGACCTACCCTTTACGAGCAGTACTTC

v_call: TRBV5-6
j_call: TRBJ1-2
d_call: -
clone_size: many
cdr3_aa: CASSRGDGGYTF
cdr3_nt: TGTGCCAGCAGCCGGGGGGACGGTGGCTACACCTTC

v_call: TRBV12-3/TRBV12-4
j_call: TRBJ2-5
d_call: -
clone_size: -
cdr3_aa: CASTPTGSETQYF
cdr3_nt: TGTGCCAGCACCCCGACGGGTTCGGAGACCCAGTACTTC

v_call: TRBV6-6
j_call: TRBJ1-1
d_call: -
clone_size: -
cdr3_aa: CASSRNRVVDTEAFF
cdr3_nt: TGTGCCAGCAGTCGAAACAGGGTCGTTGATACTGAAGCTTTCTTT

v_call: TRBV7-3
j_call: TRBJ2-5
d_call: -
clone_size: few
cdr3_aa: CASSRRHQETQYF
cdr3_nt: TGTGCCAGCAGCCGTCGACACCAAGAGACCCAGTACTTC

v_call: TRBV7-9
j_call: TRBJ1-2
d_call: -
clone_size: -
cdr3_aa: CASSLRTGSGGGYTF
cdr3_nt: TGTGCCAGCAGCTTACGAACTGGCTCAGGCGGTGGCTACACCTTC

v_call: TRBV6-1
j_call: TRBJ2-1
d_call: -
clone_size: -
cdr3_aa: CASNAPGARGEQFF
cdr3_nt: TGTGCCAGCAACGCCCCCGGGGCAAGGGGAGAGCAGTTCTTC

v_call: TRBV20-1
j_call: TRBJ2-7
d_call: TRBD2
clone_size: -
cdr3_aa: CSATHWRGAYEQYF
cdr3_nt: TGCAGTGCTACCCACTGGCGGGGGGCTTACGAGCAGTACTTC

v_call: TRBV20-1
j_call: TRBJ1-5
d_call: -
clone_size: -
cdr3_aa: CSASGGANQPQHF
cdr3_nt: TGCAGTGCTAGTGGGGGGGCCAATCAGCCCCAGCATTTT

v_call: TRBV5-1
j_call: TRBJ2-3
d_call: -
clone_size: -
cdr3_aa: CASSLGAARTDTRYF
cdr3_nt: TGCGCCAGCAGCCTCGGGGCCGCTCGCACAGATACGCGGTATTTT

v_call: TRBV7-9
j_call: TRBJ2-7
d_call: TRBD1
clone_size: few
cdr3_aa: CASSSDRDLGAEQYF
cdr3_nt: TGTGCCAGCAGCTCCGACAGGGATCTTGGCGCCGAGCAGTACTTC

v_call: TRBV29-1
j_call: TRBJ2-7
d_call: -
clone_size: -
cdr3_aa: CSVEAFTEGADYEQYF
cdr3_nt: TGCAGCGTTGAAGCATTTACGGAGGGGGCGGACTACGAGCAGTACTTC

v_call: TRBV11-1
j_call: TRBJ2-1
d_call: TRBD2
clone_size: few
cdr3_aa: CASSLPGGRNEQFF
cdr3_nt: TGTGCCAGCAGCTTACCCGGGGGGAGGAATGAGCAGTTCTTC

v_call: TRBV6-6
j_call: TRBJ1-2
d_call: -
clone_size: few
cdr3_aa: CASSYYGGERSYGYTF
cdr3_nt: TGTGCCAGCAGTTACTATGGGGGCGAGAGATCCTATGGCTACACCTTC

v_call: TRBV12-3/TRBV12-4
j_call: TRBJ1-5
d_call: -
clone_size: -
cdr3_aa: CASRISYQPQHF
cdr3_nt: TGTGCCAGCAGAATATCGTATCAGCCCCAGCATTTT

v_call: TRBV3-1
j_call: TRBJ2-7
d_call: -
clone_size: once
cdr3_aa: CASSQLRGFGSYEQYF
cdr3_nt: TGTGCCAGCAGCCAGCTACGGGGTTTTGGGTCCTACGAGCAGTACTTC

v_call: TRBV12-3/TRBV12-4
j_call: TRBJ1-1
d_call: TRBD1
clone_size: few
cdr3_aa: CASTLQGFTEAFF
cdr3_nt: TGTGCCAGCACCCTACAGGGGTTCACTGAAGCTTTCTTT

v_call: TRBV5-5
j_call: TRBJ1-2
d_call: -
clone_size: -
cdr3_aa: CASSLYDTVSGYTF
cdr3_nt: TGTGCCAGCAGCTTGTATGACACAGTCAGTGGCTACACCTTC

v_call: TRBV5-1
j_call: TRBJ2-3
d_call: -
clone_size: many
cdr3_aa: CASSLGQTDTQYF
cdr3_nt: TGTGCCAGCAGCTTAGGGCAGACAGATACGCAGTATTTT

v_call: TRBV7-9
j_call: TRBJ1-2
d_call: -
clone_size: once
cdr3_aa: CASSLGARSLWDLGYTF
cdr3_nt: TGTGCCAGCAGCTTAGGTGCACGTAGCCTGTGGGACCTTGGCTACACCTTC

v_call: TRBV24-1
j_call: TRBJ2-7
d_call: -
clone_size: few
cdr3_aa: CATSEGGGTYEQYF
cdr3_nt: TGTGCCACCAGTGAAGGCGGGGGCACCTACGAGCAGTACTTC

v_call: TRBV5-1
j_call: TRBJ1-1
d_call: TRBD1
clone_size: -
cdr3_aa: CASSLGGQETPEAFF
cdr3_nt: TGCGCCAGCAGCTTGGGGGGACAGGAGACCCCTGAAGCTTTCTTT

v_call: TRBV19
j_call: TRBJ1-2
d_call: -
clone_size: -
cdr3_aa: CASSMGADYYGYTF
cdr3_nt: TGTGCCAGTAGTATGGGTGCAGACTACTATGGCTACACCTTC

v_call: TRBV11-3
j_call: TRBJ2-1
d_call: TRBD2
clone_size: few
cdr3_aa: CASTTSGGAYNEQFF
cdr3_nt: TGTGCCAGCACCACGAGCGGGGGGGCTTACAATGAGCAGTTCTTC

v_call: TRBV4-2
j_call: TRBJ2-2
d_call: TRBD2
clone_size: -
cdr3_aa: CASSQEGLLTSGGSGELFF
cdr3_nt: TGTGCCAGCAGCCAAGAGGGTCTTCTTACTAGCGGGGGGTCCGGGGAGCTGTTTTTT

v_call: TRBV12-3/TRBV12-4
j_call: TRBJ2-3
d_call: -
clone_size: -
cdr3_aa: CASSLPGMSSDAQYF
cdr3_nt: TGTGCCAGCAGTTTGCCCGGGATGAGCTCAGATGCGCAGTATTTT

v_call: TRBV7-9
j_call: TRBJ1-2
d_call: TRBD1
clone_size: few
cdr3_aa: CASSLETGAMDGYTF
cdr3_nt: TGTGCCAGCAGCTTAGAAACAGGGGCCATGGATGGCTACACCTTC

v_call: TRBV28
j_call: TRBJ2-4
d_call: -
clone_size: -
cdr3_aa: CASSRGYDIQYF
cdr3_nt: TGTGCCAGCAGTAGGGGCTATGACATTCAGTACTTC

v_call: TRBV7-2
j_call: TRBJ1-6
d_call: TRBD1
clone_size: -
cdr3_aa: CASSLGDRGYNSPLHF
cdr3_nt: TGTGCCAGCAGCTTAGGGGACAGGGGTTATAATTCACCCCTCCACTTT

v_call: TRBV20-1
j_call: TRBJ2-7
d_call: -
clone_size: -
cdr3_aa: CSARNREGAYEQYF
cdr3_nt: TGCAGTGCTAGAAACAGGGAAGGGGCCTACGAGCAGTACTTC

v_call: TRBV6-2/TRBV6-3
j_call: TRBJ1-1
d_call: -
clone_size: -
cdr3_aa: CASSYKLNTEAFF
cdr3_nt: TGTGCCAGCAGTTATAAGCTGAACACTGAAGCTTTCTTT

v_call: TRBV5-1
j_call: TRBJ1-2
d_call: -
clone_size: few
cdr3_aa: CASSPQGTPRGALSGYTF
cdr3_nt: TGCGCCAGCAGCCCTCAAGGGACACCCCGGGGGGCACTCAGTGGCTACACCTTC

v_call: TRBV4-1
j_call: TRBJ2-4
d_call: -
clone_size: -
cdr3_aa: CASSQGEARGAMENIQYF
cdr3_nt: TGCGCCAGCAGCCAAGGAGAGGCCAGGGGGGCCATGGAAAACATTCAGTACTTC

v_call: TRBV4-3
j_call: TRBJ2-3
d_call: -
clone_size: -
cdr3_aa: CASSPLSQSTDTQYF
cdr3_nt: TGCGCCAGCAGCCCACTTAGTCAAAGCACAGATACGCAGTATTTT

v_call: TRBV20-1
j_call: TRBJ2-1
d_call: -
clone_size: -
cdr3_aa: CSAITSSGWYNEQFF
cdr3_nt: TGCAGTGCAATCACTAGTTCCGGTTGGTACAATGAGCAGTTCTTC

v_call: TRBV9
j_call: TRBJ1-6
d_call: TRBD1
clone_size: -
cdr3_aa: CASSEGTGESSPLHF
cdr3_nt: TGTGCCAGCAGCGAAGGGACAGGGGAAAGTTCACCCCTCCACTTT

v_call: TRBV20-1
j_call: TRBJ1-6
d_call: -
clone_size: -
cdr3_aa: CSARLNYNSPLHF
cdr3_nt: TGCAGTGCTAGATTAAACTATAATTCACCCCTCCACTTT

v_call: TRBV12-3/TRBV12-4
j_call: TRBJ2-7
d_call: TRBD1
clone_size: -
cdr3_aa: CASSQTGDPSYEQYF
cdr3_nt: TGTGCCAGCAGCCAAACAGGGGATCCCTCCTACGAGCAGTACTTC

v_call: TRBV7-2
j_call: TRBJ2-7
d_call: -
clone_size: few
cdr3_aa: CASSLVEYEQYF
cdr3_nt: TGTGCCAGCAGCTTAGTCGAGTACGAGCAGTACTTC

v_call: TRBV27
j_call: TRBJ2-7
d_call: -
clone_size: -
cdr3_aa: CASSSRDNAYEQYF
cdr3_nt: TGTGCCAGCAGTTCCCGGGACAACGCCTACGAGCAGTACTTC

v_call: TRBV6-1
j_call: TRBJ2-3
d_call: -
clone_size: -
cdr3_aa: CASREARSTDTQYF
cdr3_nt: TGTGCCAGCAGGGAAGCGCGATCCACAGATACGCAGTATTTT

v_call: TRBV4-1
j_call: TRBJ1-5
d_call: -
clone_size: -
cdr3_aa: CASSQGLIYGVNQPQHF
cdr3_nt: TGCGCCAGCAGCCAAGGCTTGATTTACGGGGTAAATCAGCCCCAGCATTTT

v_call: TRBV10-3
j_call: TRBJ2-5
d_call: -
clone_size: -
cdr3_aa: CAISDHRVQETQYF
cdr3_nt: TGTGCCATCAGTGACCACAGGGTTCAAGAGACCCAGTACTTC

v_call: TRBV28
j_call: TRBJ2-5
d_call: -
clone_size: few
cdr3_aa: CASSLRNWRETQYF
cdr3_nt: TGTGCCAGCAGTTTAAGGAATTGGAGAGAGACCCAGTACTTC